This T cell receptor beta chain was found in a study of cytomegalovirus exposure and HLA in healthy donors. Regarding the study as a whole: The authors later found TCR association rates varying by HLA locus, with DRB1 most and HLA-C fewest.

Regarding this clone: The antigen remains unidentified. The sample carries other DNA sequences with the same CDR3.

The PCR had 60 Vbeta and 13 Jbeta primers. The repertoire was sequenced with immunoSEQ multiplex PCR; TCRdb's copy has only in-frame clones and lacks some. The table includes about 160,000 clones, about 86% detected once. Looked up from germline, CDR1 is KGHSH and CDR2 is LQKENI. CDR3 length equals 13 residues. After removal of 3 bases from V and 5 bases from J, the junction contained 4 bases not matched to a gene. The chain combines TRBV18 with TRBJ2-7; the match to TRBD1 covers 7 bases. Sequences were obtained from PBMCs. The TCR sequence derives from a woman under 30 in good health and CMV-seronegative. The chain's CDR3 is CASSPSGGHEQYF. CDR3 nucleotide sequence: TGTGCCAGCTCACCGTCAGGGGGACACGAGCAGTACTTC.